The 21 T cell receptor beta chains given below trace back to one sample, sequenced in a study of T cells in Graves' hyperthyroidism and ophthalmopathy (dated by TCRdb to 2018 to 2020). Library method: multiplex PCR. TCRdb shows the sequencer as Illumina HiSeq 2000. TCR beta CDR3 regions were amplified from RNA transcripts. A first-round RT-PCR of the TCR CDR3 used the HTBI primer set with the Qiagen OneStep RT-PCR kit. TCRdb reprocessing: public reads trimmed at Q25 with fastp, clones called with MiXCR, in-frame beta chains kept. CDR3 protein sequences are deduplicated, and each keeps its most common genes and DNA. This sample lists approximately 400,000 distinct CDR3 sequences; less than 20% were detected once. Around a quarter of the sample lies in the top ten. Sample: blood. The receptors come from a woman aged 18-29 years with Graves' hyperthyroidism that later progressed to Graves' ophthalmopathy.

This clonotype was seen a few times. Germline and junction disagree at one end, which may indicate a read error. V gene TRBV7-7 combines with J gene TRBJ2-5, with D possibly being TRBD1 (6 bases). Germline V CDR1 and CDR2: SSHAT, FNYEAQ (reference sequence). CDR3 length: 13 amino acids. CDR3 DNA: TGTGCTAGCAGCCACAGGGTAGCGGAGACCCAGTACTTC. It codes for CASSHRVAETQYF.

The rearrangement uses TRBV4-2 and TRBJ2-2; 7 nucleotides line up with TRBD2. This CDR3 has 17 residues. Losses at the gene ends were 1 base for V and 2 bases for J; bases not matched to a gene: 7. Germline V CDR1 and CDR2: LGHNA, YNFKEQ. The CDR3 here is CASSQGAASGNTGELFF. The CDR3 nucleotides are TGTGCCAGCAGCCAAGGGGCAGCTAGCGGTAACACCGGGGAGCTGTTTTTT.

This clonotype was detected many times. The CDR3, as DNA: TGCAGTGCTAAACTAGCGTCGGTTGAGCAGTTCTTC. Its protein product is CSAKLASVEQFF. This chain joins TRBV20-1 and TRBJ2-1, with TRBD2 identical over 7 bases. Germline V gene lookup returns CDR1 DFQATT and CDR2 SNEGSKA (reference sequence). The CDR3 contains 12 residues. The trim removed 4 bases at V and 9 bases at J, leaving 6 bases unmatched.

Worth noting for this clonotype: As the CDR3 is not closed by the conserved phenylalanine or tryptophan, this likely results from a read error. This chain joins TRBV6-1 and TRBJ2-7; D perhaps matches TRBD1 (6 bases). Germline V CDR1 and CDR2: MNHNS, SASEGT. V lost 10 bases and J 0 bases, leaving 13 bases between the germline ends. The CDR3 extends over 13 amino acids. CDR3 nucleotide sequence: TGTGCCACCGAACGAGGGGGCTCCTACGAGCAGTACCTC. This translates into CATERGGSYEQYL.

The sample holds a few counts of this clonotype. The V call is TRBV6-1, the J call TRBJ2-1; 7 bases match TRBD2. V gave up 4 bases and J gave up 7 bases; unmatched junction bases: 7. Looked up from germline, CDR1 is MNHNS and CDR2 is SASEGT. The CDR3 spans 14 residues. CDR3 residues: CASSVGEGPNEQFF. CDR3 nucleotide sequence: TGTGCCAGCAGTGTGGGGGAGGGGCCAAATGAGCAGTTCTTC.

The CDR3 spells CASSSWGNDEQFF. The CDR3 bases are TGTGCCAGCAGTTCTTGGGGGAATGATGAGCAGTTCTTC. The V call is TRBV6-2 or TRBV6-3, the J call TRBJ2-1, with D tentatively TRBD1 or TRBD2 (5 bases each). The V and J ends lost 4 bases and 8 bases respectively, with 12 bases between them. The CDR3 has 13 residues. Germline CDR1 is MNHEY and CDR2 is SVGEGT.

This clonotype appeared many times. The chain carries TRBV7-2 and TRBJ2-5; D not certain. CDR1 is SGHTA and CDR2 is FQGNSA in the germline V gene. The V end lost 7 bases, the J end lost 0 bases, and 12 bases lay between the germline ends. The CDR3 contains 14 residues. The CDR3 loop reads CASTVRLYQETQYF. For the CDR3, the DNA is TGTGCCAGCACCGTTAGACTGTACCAAGAGACCCAGTACTTC.

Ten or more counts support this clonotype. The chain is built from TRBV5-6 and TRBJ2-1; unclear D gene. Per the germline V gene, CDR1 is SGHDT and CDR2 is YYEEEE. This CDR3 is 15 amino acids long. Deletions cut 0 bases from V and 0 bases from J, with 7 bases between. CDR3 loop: CASSLGDSSYNEQFF. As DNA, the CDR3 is TGTGCCAGCAGCTTGGGGGATAGCTCCTACAATGAGCAGTTCTTC.

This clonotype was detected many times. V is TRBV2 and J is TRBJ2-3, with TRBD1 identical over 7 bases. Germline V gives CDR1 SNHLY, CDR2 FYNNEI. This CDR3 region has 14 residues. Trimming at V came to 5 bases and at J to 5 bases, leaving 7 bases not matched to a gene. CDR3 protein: CASSLRQGIDTQYF. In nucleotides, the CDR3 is TGTGCCAGCAGTCTTAGACAGGGAATAGATACGCAGTATTTT.

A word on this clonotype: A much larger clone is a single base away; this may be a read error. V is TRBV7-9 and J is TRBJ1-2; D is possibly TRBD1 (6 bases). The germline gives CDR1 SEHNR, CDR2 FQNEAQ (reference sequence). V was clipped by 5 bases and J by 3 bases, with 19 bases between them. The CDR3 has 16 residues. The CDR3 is CASSPWDKGEDYGYTF. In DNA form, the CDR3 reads TGTGCCAGCAGCCCTTGGGACAAGGGAGAAGACTATGGCTACACCTTC.

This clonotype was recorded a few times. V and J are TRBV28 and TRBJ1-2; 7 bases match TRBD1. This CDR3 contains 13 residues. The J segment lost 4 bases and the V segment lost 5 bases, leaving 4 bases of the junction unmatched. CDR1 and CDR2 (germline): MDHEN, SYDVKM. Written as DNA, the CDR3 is TGTGCCAGCAGTGTGGCAGGGGGCTATGGCTACACCTTC. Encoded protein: CASSVAGGYGYTF.

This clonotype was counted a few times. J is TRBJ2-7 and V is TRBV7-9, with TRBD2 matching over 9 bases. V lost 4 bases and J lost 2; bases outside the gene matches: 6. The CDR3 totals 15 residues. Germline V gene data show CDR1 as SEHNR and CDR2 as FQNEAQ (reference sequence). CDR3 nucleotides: TGTGCCAGCAGCTCAGGACTAGCGCCTACCTACGAGCAGTACTTC. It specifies CASSSGLAPTYEQYF.

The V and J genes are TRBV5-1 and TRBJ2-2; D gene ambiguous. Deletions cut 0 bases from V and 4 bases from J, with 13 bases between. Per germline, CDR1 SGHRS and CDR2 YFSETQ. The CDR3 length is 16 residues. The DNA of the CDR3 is TGCGCCAGCAGCTTGGTCGGGTCACGAGGCACCGGGGAGCTGTTTTTT. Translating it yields CASSLVGSRGTGELFF.

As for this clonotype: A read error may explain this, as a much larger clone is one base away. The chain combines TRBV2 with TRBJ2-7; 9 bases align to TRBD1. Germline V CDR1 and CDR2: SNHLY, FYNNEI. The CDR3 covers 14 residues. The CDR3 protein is CTSSHRTGDTEQYF. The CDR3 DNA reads TGTACCAGCAGCCACCGGACAGGGGATACCGAGCAGTACTTC.

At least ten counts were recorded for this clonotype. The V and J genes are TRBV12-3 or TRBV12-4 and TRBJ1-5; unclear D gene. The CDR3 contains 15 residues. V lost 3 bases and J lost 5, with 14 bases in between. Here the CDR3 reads CASSFSLGDHQPQHF. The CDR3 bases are TGTGCCAGCAGTTTTAGTCTGGGAGACCATCAGCCCCAGCATTTT.

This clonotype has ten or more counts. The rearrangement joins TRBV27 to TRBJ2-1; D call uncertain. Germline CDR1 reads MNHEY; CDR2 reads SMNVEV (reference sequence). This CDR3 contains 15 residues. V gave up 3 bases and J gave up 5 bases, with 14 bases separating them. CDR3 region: CASSLRALTHNEQFF. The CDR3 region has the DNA TGTGCCAGCAGTTTGCGTGCACTAACCCACAATGAGCAGTTCTTC.

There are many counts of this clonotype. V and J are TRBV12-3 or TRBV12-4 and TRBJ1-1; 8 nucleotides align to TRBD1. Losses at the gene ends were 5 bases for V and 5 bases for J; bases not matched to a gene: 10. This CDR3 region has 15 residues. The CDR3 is CASSTTPTGVTEAFF. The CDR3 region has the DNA TGTGCCAGCAGTACGACGCCGACAGGGGTGACTGAAGCTTTCTTT.

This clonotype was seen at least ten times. In DNA form, the CDR3 reads TGTGCCATCCTGACAGGGCCCGGCGAGCAGTACTTC. This codes for CAILTGPGEQYF. The chain carries TRBV10-3 and TRBJ2-7, with 7 bases identical to TRBD1. This CDR3 is 12 amino acids long. With V trimmed by 8 bases and J by 6 bases, 7 bases remained unmatched. The V gene's germline CDR1 is ENHRY and CDR2 SYGVKD.

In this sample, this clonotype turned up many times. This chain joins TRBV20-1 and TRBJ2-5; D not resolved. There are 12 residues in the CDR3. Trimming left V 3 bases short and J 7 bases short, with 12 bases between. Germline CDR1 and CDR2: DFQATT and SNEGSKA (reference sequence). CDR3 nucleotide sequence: TGCAGTGCTAGTCGCAGTACGGGGACCCAGTACTTC. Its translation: CSASRSTGTQYF.

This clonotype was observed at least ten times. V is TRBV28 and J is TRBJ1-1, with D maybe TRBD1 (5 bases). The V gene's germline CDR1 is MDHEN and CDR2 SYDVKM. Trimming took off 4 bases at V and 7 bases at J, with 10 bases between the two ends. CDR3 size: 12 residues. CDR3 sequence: CASSWSGREAFF. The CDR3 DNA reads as TGTGCCAGCAGTTGGTCAGGGCGTGAAGCTTTCTTT. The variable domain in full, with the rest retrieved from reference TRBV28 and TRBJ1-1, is DVKVTQSSRYLVKRTGEKVFLECVQDMDHENMFWYRQDPGLGLRLIYFSYDVKMKEKGDIPEGYSVSREKKERFSLILESASTNQTSMYLCASSWSGREAFFGQGTRLTVV.

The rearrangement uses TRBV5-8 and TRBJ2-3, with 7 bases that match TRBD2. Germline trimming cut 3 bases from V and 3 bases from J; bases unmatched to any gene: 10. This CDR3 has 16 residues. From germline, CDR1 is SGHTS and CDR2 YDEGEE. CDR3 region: CASSSSRWGGTDTQYF. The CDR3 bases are TGTGCCAGCAGCTCCTCTCGATGGGGGGGGACAGATACGCAGTATTTT.